The sample holds one count of the clone carrying this T cell receptor beta chain. The data are from a study of blood T cell repertoires in COVID-19. In the study overall: Donors in the United States, Italy and Spain gave samples during acute or convalescent COVID-19. T cells, B-cell-depleted T cells, or PBMCs provided the cDNA or gDNA that served as material.

Losses at the gene ends were 6 bases for V and 2 bases for J; bases not matched to a gene: 6. Looked up from germline, CDR1 is SGHDT and CDR2 is YYEEEE. This CDR3 has 14 residues. Some clones are missing from TCRdb's copy, which holds only in-frame ones; the method was immunoSEQ multiplex PCR. The data show approximately 270,000 clones, with approximately 83% seen just once and approximately 9.9% held by the top ten. The chain uses TRBV5-6 and TRBJ1-1, with 8 nucleotides matching TRBD1. Material: peripheral blood. The receptor comes from a woman between 65 and 79 years old with acute or convalescent COVID-19. CDR3 in DNA: TGTGCCAGCAATTGGGGGACAGGTAACACTGAAGCTTTCTTT. Protein sequence: CASNWGTGNTEAFF.